Reported below is one T cell receptor beta chain. Its antigen is undetermined. Both TRBC1 and TRBC2 were covered by a beta constant-region primer of two equimolar oligonucleotides. Ligated cDNA was amplified by four rounds of PCR with nested alpha and beta constant-region primers and SP2. The cDNA 3' end received a ligated single-stranded oligonucleotide carrying the SP2 primer and a 12-nucleotide UMI. A single record per CDR3 protein comes from TCRdb applying MiXCR to the UMI-ligation and nested PCR reads. The sample shows 150,000 or so distinct CDR3 sequences, approximately 24% of them seen only once. This sample stems from a study of naive and memory T cell subsets. Study-level points and caveats: Possibly reflecting memory cells re-expressing CD45RA, a few larger clonotypes occurred in naive repertoires, especially CD8.

The source is a human donor in good health. Sequencing used naive CD4+ T cells from blood.

This CDR3 reads CASSYYGQGDTEAFF. As DNA, the CDR3 is TGTGCCAGCAGTTACTATGGACAGGGTGACACTGAAGCTTTCTTT. This chain joins TRBV6-6 and TRBJ1-1; 8 bases match TRBD1. Germline V gene sequence: CDR1 MNHNY, CDR2 SVGAGI (reference sequence). The CDR3 sequence is 15 residues long. V trimming: 1 base; J trimming: 3 bases; junction bases outside the gene matches: 4.